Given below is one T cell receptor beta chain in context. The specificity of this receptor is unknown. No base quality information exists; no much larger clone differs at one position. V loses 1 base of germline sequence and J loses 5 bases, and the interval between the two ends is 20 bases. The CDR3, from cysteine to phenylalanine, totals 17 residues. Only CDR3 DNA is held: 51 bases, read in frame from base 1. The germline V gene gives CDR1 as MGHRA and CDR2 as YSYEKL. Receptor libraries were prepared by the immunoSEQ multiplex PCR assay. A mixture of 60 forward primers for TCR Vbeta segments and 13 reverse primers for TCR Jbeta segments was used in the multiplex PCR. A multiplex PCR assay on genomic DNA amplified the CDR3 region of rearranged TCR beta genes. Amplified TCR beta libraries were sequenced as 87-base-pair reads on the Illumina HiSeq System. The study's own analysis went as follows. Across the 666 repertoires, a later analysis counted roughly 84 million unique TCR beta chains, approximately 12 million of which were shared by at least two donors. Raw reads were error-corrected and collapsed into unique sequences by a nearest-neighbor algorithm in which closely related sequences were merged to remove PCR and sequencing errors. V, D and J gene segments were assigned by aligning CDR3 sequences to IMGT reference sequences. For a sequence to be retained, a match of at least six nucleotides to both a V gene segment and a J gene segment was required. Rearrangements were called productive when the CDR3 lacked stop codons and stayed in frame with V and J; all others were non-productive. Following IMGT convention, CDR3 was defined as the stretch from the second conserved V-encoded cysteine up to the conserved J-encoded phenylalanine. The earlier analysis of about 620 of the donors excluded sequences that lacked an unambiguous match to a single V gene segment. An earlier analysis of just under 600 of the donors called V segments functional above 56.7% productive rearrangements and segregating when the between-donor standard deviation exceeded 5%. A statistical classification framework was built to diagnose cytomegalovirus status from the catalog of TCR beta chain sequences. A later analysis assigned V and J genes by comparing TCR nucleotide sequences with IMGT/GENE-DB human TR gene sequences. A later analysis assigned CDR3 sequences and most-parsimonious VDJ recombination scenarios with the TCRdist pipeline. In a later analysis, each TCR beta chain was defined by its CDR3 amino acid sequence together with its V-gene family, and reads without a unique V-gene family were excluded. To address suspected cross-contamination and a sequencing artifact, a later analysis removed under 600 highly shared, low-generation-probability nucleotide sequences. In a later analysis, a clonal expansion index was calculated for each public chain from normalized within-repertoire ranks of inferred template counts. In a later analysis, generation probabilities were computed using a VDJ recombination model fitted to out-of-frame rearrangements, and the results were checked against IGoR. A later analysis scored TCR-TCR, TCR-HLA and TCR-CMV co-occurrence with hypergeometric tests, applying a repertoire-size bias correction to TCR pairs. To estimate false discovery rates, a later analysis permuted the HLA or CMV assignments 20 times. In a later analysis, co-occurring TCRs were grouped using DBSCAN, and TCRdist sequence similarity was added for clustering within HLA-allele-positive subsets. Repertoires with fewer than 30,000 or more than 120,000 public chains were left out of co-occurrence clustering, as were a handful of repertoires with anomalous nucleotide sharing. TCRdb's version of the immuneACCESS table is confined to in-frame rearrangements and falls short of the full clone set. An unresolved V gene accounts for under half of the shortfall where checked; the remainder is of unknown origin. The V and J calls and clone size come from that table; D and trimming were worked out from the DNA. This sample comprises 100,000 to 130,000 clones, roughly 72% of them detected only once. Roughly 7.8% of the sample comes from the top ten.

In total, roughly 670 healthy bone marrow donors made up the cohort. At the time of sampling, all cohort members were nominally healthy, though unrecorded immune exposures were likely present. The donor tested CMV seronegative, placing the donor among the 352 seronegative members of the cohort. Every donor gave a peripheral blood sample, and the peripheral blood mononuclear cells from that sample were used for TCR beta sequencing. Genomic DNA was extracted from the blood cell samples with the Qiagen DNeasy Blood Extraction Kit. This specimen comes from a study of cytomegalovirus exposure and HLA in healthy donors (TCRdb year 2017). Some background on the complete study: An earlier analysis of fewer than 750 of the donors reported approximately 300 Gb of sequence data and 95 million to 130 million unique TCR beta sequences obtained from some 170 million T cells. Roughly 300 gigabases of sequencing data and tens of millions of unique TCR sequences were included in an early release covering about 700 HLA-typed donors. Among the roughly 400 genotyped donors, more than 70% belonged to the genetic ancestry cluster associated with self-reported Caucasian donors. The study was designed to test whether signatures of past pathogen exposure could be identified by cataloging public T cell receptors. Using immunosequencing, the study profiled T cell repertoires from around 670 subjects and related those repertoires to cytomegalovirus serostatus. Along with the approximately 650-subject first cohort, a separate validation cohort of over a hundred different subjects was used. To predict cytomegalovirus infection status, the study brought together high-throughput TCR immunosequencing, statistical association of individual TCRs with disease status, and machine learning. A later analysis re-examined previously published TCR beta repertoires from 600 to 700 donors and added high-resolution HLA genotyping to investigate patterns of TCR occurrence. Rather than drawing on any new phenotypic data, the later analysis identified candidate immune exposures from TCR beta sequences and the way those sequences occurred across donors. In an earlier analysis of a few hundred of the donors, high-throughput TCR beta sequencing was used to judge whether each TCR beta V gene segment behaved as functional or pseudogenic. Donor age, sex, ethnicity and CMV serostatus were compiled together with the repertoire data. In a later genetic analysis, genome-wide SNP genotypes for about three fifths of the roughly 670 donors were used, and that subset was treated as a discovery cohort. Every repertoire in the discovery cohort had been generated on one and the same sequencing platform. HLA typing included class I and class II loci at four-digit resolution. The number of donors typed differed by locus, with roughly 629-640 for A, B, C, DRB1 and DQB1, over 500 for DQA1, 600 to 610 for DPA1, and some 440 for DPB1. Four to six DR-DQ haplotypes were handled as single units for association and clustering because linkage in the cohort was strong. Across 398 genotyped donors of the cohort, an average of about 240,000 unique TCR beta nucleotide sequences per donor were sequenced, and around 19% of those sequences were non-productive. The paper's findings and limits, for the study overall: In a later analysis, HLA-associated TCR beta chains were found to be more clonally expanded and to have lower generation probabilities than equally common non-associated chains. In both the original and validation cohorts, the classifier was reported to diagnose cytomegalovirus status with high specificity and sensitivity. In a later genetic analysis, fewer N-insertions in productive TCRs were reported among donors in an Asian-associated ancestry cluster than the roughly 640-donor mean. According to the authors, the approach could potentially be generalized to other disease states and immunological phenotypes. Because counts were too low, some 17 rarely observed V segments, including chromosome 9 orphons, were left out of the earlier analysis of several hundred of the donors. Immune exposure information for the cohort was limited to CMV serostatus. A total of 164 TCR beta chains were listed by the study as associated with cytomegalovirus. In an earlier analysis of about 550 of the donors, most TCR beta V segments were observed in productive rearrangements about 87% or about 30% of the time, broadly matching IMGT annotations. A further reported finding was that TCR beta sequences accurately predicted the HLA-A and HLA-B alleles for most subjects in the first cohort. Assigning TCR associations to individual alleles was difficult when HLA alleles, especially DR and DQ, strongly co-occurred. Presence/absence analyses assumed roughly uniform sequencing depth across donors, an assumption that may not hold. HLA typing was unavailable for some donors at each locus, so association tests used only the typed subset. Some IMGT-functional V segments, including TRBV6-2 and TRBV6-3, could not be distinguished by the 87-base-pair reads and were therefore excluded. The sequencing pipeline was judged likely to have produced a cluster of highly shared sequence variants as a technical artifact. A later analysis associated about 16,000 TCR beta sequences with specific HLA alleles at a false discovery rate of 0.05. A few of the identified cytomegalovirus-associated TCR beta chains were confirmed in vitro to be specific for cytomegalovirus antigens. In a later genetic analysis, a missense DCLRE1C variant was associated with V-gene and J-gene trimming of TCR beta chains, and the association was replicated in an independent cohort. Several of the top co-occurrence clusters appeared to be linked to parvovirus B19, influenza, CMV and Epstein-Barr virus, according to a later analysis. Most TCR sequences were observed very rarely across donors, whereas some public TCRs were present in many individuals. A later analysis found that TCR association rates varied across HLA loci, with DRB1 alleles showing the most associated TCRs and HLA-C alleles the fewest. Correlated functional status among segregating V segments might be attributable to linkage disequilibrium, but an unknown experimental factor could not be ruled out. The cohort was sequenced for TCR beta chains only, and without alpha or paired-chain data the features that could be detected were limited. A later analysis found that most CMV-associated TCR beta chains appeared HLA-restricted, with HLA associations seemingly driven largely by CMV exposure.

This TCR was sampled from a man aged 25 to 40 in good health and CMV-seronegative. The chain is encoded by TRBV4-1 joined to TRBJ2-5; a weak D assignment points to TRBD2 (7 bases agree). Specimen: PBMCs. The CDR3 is CASSQGNTGGTGETQYF. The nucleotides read TGCGCCAGCAGCCAAGGGAATACGGGGGGCACCGGTGAGACCCAGTACTTC.